This is a list of T cell receptor beta chains from one sample in a study of blood T cell repertoires in COVID-19. Libraries were prepared by immunoSEQ multiplex PCR; TCRdb keeps only in-frame clonotypes and omits some of them. The data hold about 160,000 clones, with roughly four fifths observed a single time. Sequencing input: peripheral blood. These receptors all come from a human donor with acute or convalescent COVID-19. The donor label of this sample is uncertain. Both conserved end residues are part of each CDR3. D genes are given only for firm matches. For some rows the clone size is stated as once, few or many, or as a class when expanded; others skip it.

j_gene	d_gene	v_gene	abundance	CDR3nt	CDR3aa
TRBJ1-2	-	TRBV19	-	TGTGCCAGTAGCCAGGCCAACTATGGCTACACCTTC	CASSQANYGYTF
TRBJ2-3	TRBD2	TRBV3-1/TRBV3-2	-	TGTGCCAGCAGCCAGGGACTAGCGGGGTTGGATACGCAGTATTTT	CASSQGLAGLDTQYF
TRBJ1-3	-	TRBV2	-	TGTGCCAGCAGTGCCACAGGGAGCTCTGGAAACACCATATATTTT	CASSATGSSGNTIYF
TRBJ1-2	-	TRBV11-2	-	TGTGCCAGCAGCTTAAGAGCTGGGGCCTATGGCTACACCTTC	CASSLRAGAYGYTF
TRBJ2-1	TRBD2	TRBV6-5	-	TGTGCCAGCAGCACCCGCGGGGGACATGAGCAGTTCTTC	CASSTRGGHEQFF
TRBJ1-2	-	TRBV19	-	TGTGCCAGTAGTATCCAAACAGGGTATGGCTACACCTTC	CASSIQTGYGYTF
TRBJ1-2	TRBD1	TRBV4-2	once	TGTGCCAGCAGCCAACCGGGACAGGGATATGGCTACACCTTC	CASSQPGQGYGYTF
TRBJ2-5	TRBD1	TRBV6-2/TRBV6-3	-	TGTGCCAGCAGTTACTCGATCCGACAGGGCCTGGTTAAAGAGACCCAGTACTTC	CASSYSIRQGLVKETQYF
TRBJ1-2	TRBD1	TRBV29-1	-	TGCAGCGCCGTGGGACAGGGGGCTGGCTACACCTTC	CSAVGQGAGYTF
TRBJ2-7	TRBD1	TRBV29-1	-	TGCAGCGCCCGGGGACAGGGAAACTACGAGCAGTACTTC	CSARGQGNYEQYF
TRBJ2-3	TRBD2	TRBV13	-	TGTGCCAGCAGCTTAGGCCCGCTAGCGGGGGGGCTGAATACGCAGTATTTT	CASSLGPLAGGLNTQYF
TRBJ1-2	-	TRBV13	-	TGTGCCAGCAGCTTAGGGGGTCAGCGTCCCTATGGCTACACCTTC	CASSLGGQRPYGYTF
TRBJ1-3	-	TRBV5-4	-	TGTGCCAGCAGCCCGACTCCCTCCGTGGGGAGTGGAAACACCATATATTTT	CASSPTPSVGSGNTIYF
TRBJ2-7	-	TRBV4-1	-	TGCGCCAGCAGCCATAATCAGGGCTACGAGCAGTACTTC	CASSHNQGYEQYF
TRBJ1-3	TRBD1	TRBV19	-	TGTGCCAGTAGTAGGGGACAGGGAGGTGGAAACACCATATATTTT	CASSRGQGGGNTIYF
TRBJ2-1	TRBD2	TRBV4-1	-	TGCGCCAGCAGCCTGGGACTAGCGGGGGGTGATGAGCAGTTCTTC	CASSLGLAGGDEQFF
TRBJ1-1	-	TRBV19	-	TGTGCCAGTGGGAAACAGGGAGATACTGAAGCTTTCTTT	CASGKQGDTEAFF
TRBJ1-5	-	TRBV3-1/TRBV3-2	-	TGTGCCAGCAGCCAGAGGAGGCCAGGGGAAAGGAGCAATCAGCCCCAGCATTTT	CASSQRRPGERSNQPQHF
TRBJ1-1	TRBD1	TRBV5-6	-	TGTGCCAGCAGCTGGATGGGACAGCCAAAGAACACTGAAGCTTTCTTT	CASSWMGQPKNTEAFF
TRBJ2-5	TRBD2	TRBV7-9	-	TGTGCCAGCAGCCGAGGGACTAGCGGGAACCAAGAGACCCAGTACTTC	CASSRGTSGNQETQYF
TRBJ1-2	TRBD1	TRBV5-1	-	TGCGCCAGCAGCCGGAACAGGGGTATCGTGGACTATGGCTACACCTTC	CASSRNRGIVDYGYTF
TRBJ1-6	-	TRBV6-2/TRBV6-3	-	TGTGCCAGCAGCAAGATGACAGGCGAAAATTCACCCCTCCACTTT	CASSKMTGENSPLHF
TRBJ2-5	-	TRBV18	-	TGTGCCAGCTCACCGCGGGAAAGAGGGGAGACCCAGTACTTC	CASSPRERGETQYF
TRBJ1-1	-	TRBV6-2/TRBV6-3	-	TGTGCCAGCAGTTACTCTATGAACACTGAAGCTTTCTTT	CASSYSMNTEAFF
TRBJ2-1	-	TRBV12-1	once	TGTGCCAGCAGCCCGGGGACTAGCGGCTATAGCTCCTACAATGAGCAGTTCTTC	CASSPGTSGYSSYNEQFF
TRBJ1-5	TRBD1	TRBV19	-	TGTGCCAGTACCGACAGGGCAAATCAGCCCCAGCATTTT	CASTDRANQPQHF
TRBJ1-3	-	TRBV4-3	few	TGCGCCAGCAGCCTAACGACAACAGGGCATGGAAACACCATATATTTT	CASSLTTTGHGNTIYF
TRBJ1-1	TRBD1	TRBV5-1	-	TGCGCCAGCAGCTCACAGGGGGTGAACACTGAAGCTTTCTTT	CASSSQGVNTEAFF
TRBJ1-1	-	TRBV3-1/TRBV3-2	-	TGTGCCAGCAGCCAAGAGTCGGTGACCGGAGGCAACACTGAAGCTTTCTTT	CASSQESVTGGNTEAFF
TRBJ1-2	TRBD1	TRBV2	-	TGTGCCAGCGTGAGGACAGGAAGTGGCTACACCTTC	CASVRTGSGYTF
TRBJ1-6	-	TRBV30	-	TGTGCCTGGAGTGGGTCCGAGGTTGGCAGCCATAATTCACCCCTCCACTTT	CAWSGSEVGSHNSPLHF
TRBJ2-3	TRBD2	TRBV24-1	-	TGTGCCACCAGTGATTCCCCCCCGGGGGGGAGCACAGATACGCAGTATTTT	CATSDSPPGGSTDTQYF
TRBJ2-7	-	TRBV10-2	-	TGCGCCAGCAGTGATGGACAGCAACGCTCCTACGAGCAGTACTTC	CASSDGQQRSYEQYF